This TCR beta chain was found in a study of T cell responses to AZD1222 COVID-19 vaccine. Study findings and constraints: Increased Spike-specific TCR breadth and depth were observed after two AZD1222 doses. Without day 14 samples, only post-peak T cell repertoires were studied. Donors were largely white British and mainly female; clonal diversity was possibly underestimated. Regions left unmutated in variants are reportedly the target of nearly half of spike-specific TCRs.

The assay was immunoSEQ multiplex PCR, and TCRdb's table has in-frame clones only and misses some. The table has 98,000 or so clones, approximately 89% seen once. J was trimmed by 2 bases and V by 3 bases; bases with no gene match: 7. Looked up from germline, CDR1 is SGHNT and CDR2 is YYREEE (reference sequence). The CDR3 contains 17 residues. Regarding this clone: The antigen is unknown.

The gene calls are TRBV5-4 and TRBJ2-3, with 12 bases that match TRBD2. This clonotype was sampled from an adult in good health. Material: peripheral blood, obtained on day 0 of AZD1222 vaccination. The CDR3 reads CASSSVLAGGYTDTQYF. The CDR3 coding sequence is TGTGCCAGCAGCTCGGTACTAGCGGGGGGATACACAGATACGCAGTATTTT. The whole variable domain, remainder taken from reference TRBV5-4 and TRBJ2-3, is ETGVTQSPTHLIKTRGQQVTLRCSSQSGHNTVSWYQQALGQGPQFIFQYYREEENGRGNFPPRFSGLQFPNYSSELNVNALELDDSALYLCASSSVLAGGYTDTQYFGPGTRLTVL.